This TCR beta chain was captured by sequencing in a study of blood T cell repertoires in COVID-19. As for the study in general: Acute-phase and convalescent COVID-19 samples originated in the United States, Italy and Spain. Sources were T cells, B-cell-depleted T cells, or PBMCs; the material itself was cDNA or gDNA.

Living in 24 US areas, the participants were between 18 and 89 years of age. Recovered status applied to Cohort 3 donors who had two consecutive negative PCRs. It also applied to those with clearance or with symptom resolution. Sequencing was performed with immunoSEQ multiplex PCR; in TCRdb, only in-frame clones are kept and a portion is missing. The profile shows almost 400,000 clones, just under 90% of them singletons. The CDR3 contains 16 residues. The germline CDR1 and CDR2 sequences are SGHTS and YDEGEE. With V trimmed by 0 bases and J by 5 bases, 2 bases remained unmatched. The sequencing sample was made of PBMCs or T cells enriched from blood (not recorded which). This sequence joins TRBV5-8 and TRBJ2-2, with 12 bases matching TRBD2. The sequence came from a woman under 40 who had recovered from COVID-19. This CDR3 is CASSLELAGGTGELFF. The CDR3 nucleotides read TGTGCCAGCAGCTTGGAACTAGCGGGAGGTACCGGGGAGCTGTTTTTT.